This is a list of T cell receptor beta chains from one sample in a study of beta chain features in type 1 diabetes. Measured with immunoSEQ multiplex PCR; TCRdb has only the in-frame clones, and not every one. This table holds 310,000 or so clones, around 10% found once. The sequenced sample consisted of naive CD4+ T cells from blood. The receptors stem from a woman in her twenties or thirties in good health. Each CDR3 is given without its conserved first and last residue. Each record gives: D gene, V gene, CDR3 protein. A D gene is named only where the DNA matches it firmly.

NA TRBV7-2 ASSLAGGRVREKLF
TRBD2 TRBV6-4 ASSVGLAGASTGELF
TRBD1 TRBV6-5 ASSYSRQGTEAF
TRBD2 TRBV5-1 ASSLTSGGYNEQF
NA TRBV30 AWSVLGVGYGYT
TRBD2 TRBV2 ASSEGRLAYETQY
TRBD1 TRBV7-2 ASSLVGQGSTDTQY
TRBD1 TRBV7-9 ASSPPPWTGLGNEQF
TRBD2 TRBV19 ASSGGRALSYNEQF
NA TRBV5-1 ASSLASPQNTGELF
TRBD1 TRBV4-3 ASSPDRVSYEQY
TRBD2 TRBV7-2 ASSSRSGIVGEQY
TRBD2 TRBV7-2 ASSKPGLAETQY
TRBD1 TRBV5-1 ASSPDRSTDTQY
NA TRBV7-9 ASTRTDEKLF
TRBD2 TRBV7-2 ASSLTSGRAREQF
TRBD2 TRBV25-1 ASSESSGTGANVLT
NA TRBV27 ASSLSPVGIMNTEAF
TRBD1 TRBV12-5 ASGLGDRVEETQY
TRBD1 TRBV18 ASSPGQDPYEQY
NA TRBV5-1 ASSPPTGSGANVLT
TRBD2 TRBV6-1 ASSSRTSGYEQY
NA TRBV7-2 ASSSRRLQPQH
NA TRBV18 ASSHGHSNEQF
TRBD1 TRBV5-1 ASSLVSGTGALNTEAF
NA TRBV30 AWSVSRRGGNQPQH
TRBD2 TRBV28 ASRYLGLEGNEQF
TRBD1 TRBV28 ASGTEYLPQY
TRBD1 TRBV25-1 ASSARGRRETQY
NA TRBV10-3 AISIYNEQF
NA TRBV18 ASSPPSAGHYEQY
TRBD1 TRBV4-3 ASSQQLGQGNEKLF
NA TRBV7-2 ASSFRIARPDTQY
NA TRBV7-9 ASSFYYNEQF
TRBD1 TRBV5-4 ASSSEDRILSTDTQY
NA TRBV29-1 SVEENRVRNQPQH
NA TRBV30 AWSVRRNIQY
NA TRBV28 ASSLLLDSHEQY
NA TRBV15 ATSRNRENYGYT
TRBD1 TRBV10-3 AISRGTGNQETQY
TRBD1 TRBV15 ATSRVPGQGHYEQF
NA TRBV29-1 SVGPLSTGEAF
TRBD2 TRBV13 ASSLGTSGRLVDTQY
NA TRBV28 ASSLGVEQF
NA TRBV4-3 ASSQDWGAGYGYT
TRBD2 TRBV9 ASSGLSSGRGTDTQY
TRBD2 TRBV4-2 ASSQDGLAGFAYEQY
NA TRBV5-1 ASGLPGRQETQY
NA TRBV6-5 ASSFRGTYEQY
TRBD1 TRBV9 ASSPRTAGQVLSGNTIY
NA TRBV11-3 ASSFGGVNEQF
NA TRBV2 ASRVGQGADTQY